This T cell receptor beta chain was profiled in a study of vaccination and CD4 T cells after COVID-19. The wider study: From HCoV-229E, HCoV-OC43, HCoV-NL63 and SARS-CoV-2, overlapping spike peptides were used to stimulate the cells. Study-wide findings and caveats: Vaccine-specific clones numbering 304 of 307 showed spike mono-reactivity in convalescent patients.

Treatment given: approximately nine-day PBMC culture with coronavirus spike peptide pools or control peptides (ViraFEST assay). The positive PCR dates, which preceded the US Alpha, Beta and Delta variants, fell between March and December 2020. PBMCs, plated at around 1.9 million per well, were grown in the presence of approximately 10 IU/ml IL-2 and approximately 9 ug/ml peptide pools. Note on this clonotype: Its antigen is unknown.

Cultured CD4+ T-cell DNA underwent Oncomine TCR Beta short-read sequencing. TCRdb recomputed calls from the PCR reads with MiXCR, one row per CDR3 protein. The sample has about 22,000 distinct CDR3 sequences, about half seen once. Per the germline V gene, CDR1 is SGHTA and CDR2 is FQGTGA. Trimming pared 5 bases from V and 9 bases from J, leaving 20 bases between. The CDR3 length is 16 residues. What was sequenced was CD4+ T cells from blood, cultured in vitro. This chain uses TRBV7-3 with TRBJ1-6; D perhaps matches TRBD1 (6 bases). The receptor comes from a human donor who had recovered from COVID-19. CDR3 in amino acids: CASSRIGGDLGSPLHF. CDR3 bases: TGTGCCAGCAGCCGGATAGGGGGTGACTTAGGTTCACCCCTCCACTTT.